These T cell receptor beta chains were read from a single sample in a study of post-analysis software for immune sequencing data. TCRdb itself ran the PCR reads through MiXCR, one entry per CDR3 protein. The profile shows roughly 200,000 distinct CDR3 sequences, around 29% of them singletons. The sample taken for sequencing was blood. These receptors came from a girl aged 2 to 17 with multiple sclerosis. Each CDR3 is given with its conserved first and last residue. D genes are given only for firm matches. Not all rows give a size; the values are once, few, many and, for expanded clones, a class.

many	TRBJ2-1	TRBV20-1	TRBD2	TGCAGTGCTCCCTCCAGCGGGAGCTCCTACAATGAGCAGTTCTTC	CSAPSSGSSYNEQFF
few	TRBJ2-5	TRBV7-9	TRBD1	TGTGCCAGCAGCTGGGACAGCCTCGGAGAGACCCAGTACTTC	CASSWDSLGETQYF
few	TRBJ1-2	TRBV7-9	.	TGTGCCAGCAGTAAGACAGTTCCTTATGGCTACACCTTC	CASSKTVPYGYTF
.	TRBJ2-1	TRBV20-1	TRBD1	TGCAGTGCTAGAGATCCAGGGGGAAACCCCTGCAATGAGCAGTTCTTC	CSARDPGGNPCNEQFF
many	TRBJ2-5	TRBV7-9	.	TGTGCCAGCAGCTTAGCCGGGACGGAACAAGAGACCCAGTACTTC	CASSLAGTEQETQYF
few	TRBJ1-2	TRBV20-1	.	TGCAGTGCCAGTGAACAGGGTCTAAGGGGCTACACCTTC	CSASEQGLRGYTF
.	TRBJ1-1	TRBV4-1	TRBD1	TGCGCCAGCAGAAGTATTCGGGACAGGGTGACCACTGAAGCTTTCTTT	CASRSIRDRVTTEAFF
.	TRBJ1-1	TRBV29-1	.	TGCAGCCCCGGGCGGGCCACTGAAGCTTTCTTT	CSPGRATEAFF
.	TRBJ2-7	TRBV10-3	.	TGTGCCATCAGCTCCACTACGAACGAGCAGTACTTC	CAISSTTNEQYF
few	TRBJ1-1	TRBV30	.	TGTGCCTGGCTCCTCCCGGGTTACACTGAAGCTTTCTTT	CAWLLPGYTEAFF
many	TRBJ2-7	TRBV7-9	TRBD1	TGTGCCAGCAGCTTACTCAACAGGGGGAGATTGTACGAGCAGTACTTC	CASSLLNRGRLYEQYF
.	TRBJ2-4	TRBV5-1	.	TGTGCCAGCAGCTTCGTGGCAACTCTAGCCAAAAACATTCAGTACTTC	CASSFVATLAKNIQYF
.	TRBJ1-6	TRBV25-1	TRBD1	TGTGCCAGCAGTAGCCGGGACAGGGCAATCGGGATCGGTTCACCCCTCCACTTT	CASSSRDRAIGIGSPLHF
few	TRBJ1-1	TRBV6-6	TRBD1	TGTGCCAGCAGTTACTCAGGGACAGGGAACACTGAAGCTTTCTTT	CASSYSGTGNTEAFF
few	TRBJ2-1	TRBV5-1	TRBD2	TGCGCCAGCAGCTTGGCTGTTAGCGGGAGCGGCAATGAGCAGTTCTTC	CASSLAVSGSGNEQFF
many	TRBJ2-3	TRBV15	.	TGTGCCACCAGCAGAGACCACAGTGGGAGCACAGATACGCAGTATTTT	CATSRDHSGSTDTQYF
many	TRBJ2-5	TRBV24-1	.	TGTGCCACCAGTGGCGGGTCCGGGACCCAGTACTTC	CATSGGSGTQYF
few	TRBJ2-5	TRBV20-1	.	TGCAGTGCTCCCCCGGGGTCGTACCAAGAGACCCAGTACTTC	CSAPPGSYQETQYF
few	TRBJ2-7	TRBV2	TRBD1	TGTGCCAGCAGCTCCAAGACAGGGAGCTCCTACGAGCAGTACTTC	CASSSKTGSSYEQYF
few	TRBJ1-6	TRBV2	.	TGTGCCAGCAGTGGTCGGTGGACCCTCCACTTT	CASSGRWTLHF
.	TRBJ2-7	TRBV2	TRBD2	TGTGCCAGCAGGAACCCGGAGACTAGCGGGAGATTCCACAATGAGCAGTACTTC	CASRNPETSGRFHNEQYF
.	TRBJ2-1	TRBV5-1	TRBD2	TGCGCCAGCAGCTCCCAGAAAGTAGCGGGTAGCTCCTACAATGAGCAGTTCTTC	CASSSQKVAGSSYNEQFF
many	TRBJ1-1	TRBV20-1	.	TGCAGTCCCAAAGGGGGGACCGCGCTTGAAGCTTTCTTT	CSPKGGTALEAFF